These 14 T cell receptor beta chains originate from one sample sequenced in a study of blood T cell repertoires in COVID-19. Sequencing was performed with immunoSEQ multiplex PCR; in TCRdb, only in-frame clones are kept and a portion is missing. The sample consists of about 240,000 clones, 82% of them appearing once. Sequenced material: peripheral blood. The receptors originated from a woman aged 60 to 75 with active or convalescent COVID-19.

The chain couples TRBV21-1 to TRBJ2-7; whether TRBD1, the table's D call, matches the DNA was not checked. TRBV21-1 is noted as a pseudogene. This CDR3 has 15 residues. The CDR3: CASSQGGRSSYEQYF. The CDR3 DNA sequence: TGTGCCAGCAGTCAGGGGGGCAGGAGCTCCTACGAGCAGTACTTC.

The chain links TRBV6-4 to TRBJ1-5; 7 nucleotides agree with TRBD1. The CDR3 sequence is 13 residues long. CDR1 is MRHNA and CDR2 is SNTAGT in the germline V gene. J was trimmed by 3 bases and V by 11 bases; bases with no gene match: 7. The CDR3 DNA is TGTGCCGGGACAGACCCCTCCAATCAGCCCCAGCATTTT. It encodes CAGTDPSNQPQHF.

This clone was counted a few times. The junction departs from the called germline gene at one end, perhaps through a read error. The chain joins TRBV4-3 to TRBJ1-2, with D possibly being TRBD1 (5 bases). CDR1 and CDR2 (germline): LGHNA, YSLEER. The CDR3 is made up of 13 amino acids. The DNA of the CDR3 is TGCGCCAGCAGCCAAGATGGTTTGGGGGGTGCAATCTTC. It encodes CASSQDGLGGAIF.

This chain connects TRBV15 to TRBJ1-4; D gene uncertain. This CDR3 is 13 amino acids long. The ends were cut back, 8 bases at V and 5 bases at J, with 12 bases in the middle. CDR1 is LNHNV and CDR2 is YYDKDF in the germline V gene (reference sequence). DNA for the CDR3: TGTGCCACCCAGCGGGGTGCGAATGAAAAACTGTTTTTT. This codes for CATQRGANEKLFF.

This clone was recorded only once. J is TRBJ2-2 and V is TRBV6-4, with D perhaps TRBD1 (7 bases). CDR1 and CDR2 (germline): MRHNA, SNTAGT. The CDR3 is 16 amino acids. Trimming took 5 bases from V and 0 from J, leaving 13 bases between them. The CDR3 DNA sequence: TGTGCCAGCAGTCCACAGGGGACTGCGAACACCGGGGAGCTGTTTTTT. Translated, it gives CASSPQGTANTGELFF.

The chain uses TRBV18 and TRBJ2-7; 8 bases are a match to TRBD1. Germline CDR1 and CDR2: KGHSH and LQKENI. Trimming removed 3 bases from V and 3 bases from J; junction bases left unmatched: 7. The CDR3 is 15 amino acids. The CDR3 DNA reads as TGTGCCAGCTCACCCCGGACAGGGCGGGACTACGAGCAGTACTTC. Amino acid sequence: CASSPRTGRDYEQYF.

The V call is TRBV5-4, the J call TRBJ2-3, with TRBD2 matching 7 bases. The CDR3 totals 13 residues. With 4 bases clipped from V and 5 bases from J, the junction kept 4 bases outside the gene matches. Germline loops: CDR1 SGHNT, CDR2 YYREEE (reference sequence). The CDR3 DNA follows: TGTGCCAGCAGCGCCACGGGGGGAGATACGCAGTATTTT. It translates to CASSATGGDTQYF. Based on the CDR3 plus reference TRBV5-4 and TRBJ2-3, the full variable domain is ETGVTQSPTHLIKTRGQQVTLRCSSQSGHNTVSWYQQALGQGPQFIFQYYREEENGRGNFPPRFSGLQFPNYSSELNVNALELDDSALYLCASSATGGDTQYFGPGTRLTVL.

This chain links TRBV7-9 with TRBJ2-7; TRBD1 agrees at 9 bases. Trimming took 5 bases from V and 2 from J; bases not matched to a gene: 10. The CDR3 sequence is 16 residues long. Germline V lookup: CDR1 SEHNR, CDR2 FQNEAQ (reference sequence). Here the CDR3 reads CASSTQPGQGAYEQYF. In DNA, the CDR3 is TGTGCCAGCAGCACCCAACCGGGACAGGGTGCCTACGAGCAGTACTTC.

This clone was counted once. The chain has TRBV7-2 and TRBJ2-3; 13 nucleotides agree with TRBD2. Germline CDR1 SGHTA, CDR2 FQGNSA. Trimming cost V 5 bases and J 2 bases; bases outside gene matches: 4. The CDR3 loop spans 16 amino acids. The CDR3 region has the DNA TGTGCCAGCAGCAAAGGACTAGCGGGGGACACAGATACGCAGTATTTT. This gives the protein CASSKGLAGDTDTQYF.

In DNA form, the CDR3 reads TGCAGCGCCCTCGGGCGGGGGAGCACAGATACGCAGTATTTT. The encoded protein is CSALGRGSTDTQYF. The V gene is TRBV29-1, the J gene TRBJ2-3, with TRBD2 matching over 7 bases. This CDR3 contains 14 residues. V trimming: 7 bases; J trimming: 0 bases; junction bases outside the gene matches: 7. Germline CDR1 and CDR2: SQVTM and ANQGSEA.

The chain links TRBV3-1 (or the pseudogene TRBV3-2) to TRBJ1-3; perhaps TRBD1 as D (6 bases). V dropped 3 bases and J dropped 7 bases, with 10 bases sitting between them. The CDR3 is 13 amino acids. Germline V gives CDR1 LGHDT, CDR2 YNNKEL (reference sequence). The DNA for the CDR3 is TGTGCCAGCAGCCACAGTACAGGGAACACCATATATTTT. The encoded protein is CASSHSTGNTIYF.

This clone has a single count. The rearrangement links TRBV7-2 to TRBJ2-3; TRBD2 might be the D (7 bases). The ends were cut back, 5 bases at V and 4 bases at J, with 13 bases in the middle. Per germline, CDR1 SGHTA and CDR2 FQGNSA. The CDR3 spans 14 residues. CDR3 amino acids: CASSSPGGPDTQYF. The DNA for the CDR3 is TGTGCCAGCAGCAGCCCCGGGGGGCCAGATACGCAGTATTTT.

The chain's CDR3 is CASSQQGFNGELFF. CDR3 nucleotides: TGTGCCAGCAGTCAACAGGGGTTCAACGGGGAGCTGTTTTTT. The chain links TRBV27 to TRBJ2-2, with TRBD1 matching over 7 bases. The J segment lost 7 bases and the V segment lost 5 bases, leaving 7 bases of the junction unmatched. This CDR3 is built from 14 residues. Per the germline V gene, CDR1 is MNHEY and CDR2 is SMNVEV (reference sequence).

This clone was observed once. The V gene is TRBV18, the J gene TRBJ1-3; D unresolved. The germline CDR1 and CDR2 sequences are KGHSH and LQKENI. Trimming removed 6 bases from V and 0 bases from J, with 12 bases in between. The CDR3 is 15 residues long. CDR3 sequence: CASSLEVNSGNTIYF. CDR3 DNA sequence: TGTGCCAGCTCCCTAGAGGTCAACTCTGGAAACACCATATATTTT.